These 14 T cell receptor beta chains were sequenced from one sample in a study of T cell repertoires in cytomegalovirus infection (dated by TCRdb to the late 2010s). Antigens for these TCRs are unknown. The sample was run on an Illumina HiSeq 1500. Through fastp at Q25 and MiXCR, TCRdb rebuilt clones from the public reads, retaining in-frame beta chains. Identical CDR3 proteins give one entry, which carries the most common genes and DNA. This sample is represented by about 150,000 distinct CDR3 sequences; more than 25% of them were singletons. The ten largest clonotypes hold roughly half of the sample. The treatment or condition label, read with the paper, signifies: in vitro stimulation with specific CMV peptide epitopes to enrich CMV-specific T cells. The material sequenced was CD8+ T cells from cultured PBMCs, taken from culture after CMV antigen stimulation. Receptor source: a human donor in good health (CMV status not recorded). Some clones in this sample may be carry-over from other donors' samples.

This clonotype was recorded many times. This rearrangement joins TRBV15 to TRBJ2-7; 10 bases are shared with TRBD1. The V gene end was trimmed by 0 bases and the J gene end by 6 bases; junction bases not matched to a gene: 5. Germline V gives CDR1 LNHNV, CDR2 YYDKDF (reference sequence). CDR3 length: 15 residues. The CDR3 nucleotides are TGTGCCACCAGCAGAGATCTAGGACAGGGGGTCGAGCAGTACTTC. It translates to CATSRDLGQGVEQYF.

V gene TRBV12-3 or TRBV12-4 combines with J gene TRBJ1-1; no definite D call. The CDR3 covers 14 residues. Trimming stripped 3 bases from V and 1 base from J, with 9 bases between. The CDR3 loop reads CASSFAQTNTEAFF. DNA for the CDR3: TGTGCCAGCAGTTTTGCCCAGACGAACACTGAAGCTTTCTTT.

This clonotype showed up just a few times. The V gene is TRBV12-3 or TRBV12-4, the J gene TRBJ1-2; unclear D gene. The CDR3 consists of 14 residues. The V and J ends lost 6 bases and 8 bases respectively, with 19 bases between them. DNA of the CDR3: TGTGCCAGCAGACCTACGGGCTACCCGGAGGGCTACACCTTC. The encoded protein is CASRPTGYPEGYTF.

The chain joins TRBV2 to TRBJ2-1, with a tentative D call TRBD1 (6 bases). The germline V gene encodes CDR1 SNHLY and CDR2 FYNNEI. This CDR3 spans 12 amino acids. V was clipped by 10 bases and J by 8 bases, with 15 bases between them. CDR3 protein: CANNLQGDEQFF. DNA for the CDR3: TGTGCCAACAACTTACAGGGTGATGAGCAGTTCTTC.

V is TRBV29-1 and J is TRBJ2-7; 12 bases align to TRBD2. V was pared by 7 bases and J by 4 bases, with 14 bases of the junction left unmatched. Germline V gene sequence: CDR1 SQVTM, CDR2 ANQGSEA. This CDR3 contains 16 residues. The CDR3 sequence: CSASDPLAGGTYEQYF. The CDR3 nucleotides read TGCAGCGCCAGCGACCCACTAGCGGGGGGCACTTACGAGCAGTACTTC.

This clonotype came up a few times. The chain couples TRBV7-6 to TRBJ2-2; 7 nucleotides agree with TRBD2. CDR3 size: 16 residues. J lost 7 bases, V lost 5 bases, and 13 bases had no gene match. CDR1 and CDR2 (germline): SGHVS, FNYEAQ. DNA of the CDR3: TGTGCCAGCAGCCCGGCTCTTTCGAGGGAGGGCGGGGAGCTGTTTTTT. The encoded protein is CASSPALSREGGELFF.

This clonotype appeared a few times. The genes are TRBV15 and TRBJ1-5, with D possibly matching TRBD1 (5 bases). V gave up 2 bases and J gave up 1 base, with 9 bases separating them. CDR1 is LNHNV, CDR2 YYDKDF, per germline (reference sequence). The CDR3 loop spans 15 amino acids. CDR3 protein: CATSRWDQSNQPQHF. In DNA form, the CDR3 reads TGTGCCACCAGCAGATGGGACCAAAGCAATCAGCCCCAGCATTTT.

The rearrangement joins TRBV13 to TRBJ1-1; TRBD1 agrees at 9 bases. V dropped 5 bases and J dropped 5; count of bases not matched to a gene: 6. This CDR3 is built from 14 residues. Germline V CDR1 and CDR2: PRHDT, FYEKMQ (reference sequence). The CDR3 is CASSLIDRGTEAFF. The CDR3 region has the DNA TGTGCCAGCAGCCTAATAGACAGGGGGACTGAAGCTTTCTTT.

This clonotype was counted between two and nine times. The chain uses TRBV7-9 and TRBJ1-2; possible D gene TRBD1, 5 bases. Germline V CDR1 and CDR2: SEHNR, FQNEAQ (reference sequence). This CDR3 is 14 amino acids long. With 5 bases removed from V and 5 bases from J, the gap between germline ends came to 15 bases. This chain's CDR3 is CASSQGLLAYGYTF. For the CDR3, the DNA is TGTGCCAGCAGCCAGGGTCTCCTGGCGTATGGCTACACCTTC.

This clonotype was detected many times. V gene TRBV7-8 combines with J gene TRBJ2-1; D tentatively fits TRBD1 or TRBD2 (5 bases each). This CDR3 has 16 residues. CDR1 SGHVS and CDR2 FQNEAQ come from the germline V gene. Trimming removed 5 bases from V and 1 base from J, with 15 bases in between. CDR3 amino acids: CASSLNLGESYNEQFF. The CDR3 region has the DNA TGTGCCAGCAGCCTAAATTTGGGGGAATCCTACAATGAGCAGTTCTTC. The whole variable domain, remainder taken from reference TRBV7-8 and TRBJ2-1, is GAGVSQSPRYKVAKRGQDVALRCDPISGHVSLFWYQQALGQGPEFLTYFQNEAQLDKSGLPSDRFFAERPEGSVSTLKIQRTQQEDSAVYLCASSLNLGESYNEQFFGPGTRLTVL.

In regard to this clonotype: A single base separates this from a much larger clone, so it may be a read error. This rearrangement joins TRBV19 to TRBJ1-1; TRBD1 matches 8 bases. Germline V gene data show CDR1 as LNHDA and CDR2 as SQIVND (reference sequence). CDR3 length: 15 residues. The chain's CDR3 is CVSRLDRGWSAEAFF. The CDR3 DNA sequence: TGTGTCAGTAGGTTAGACAGGGGATGGAGCGCTGAAGCTTTCTTT.

The chain recombines TRBV7-9 with TRBJ2-1; tentative D call: TRBD2 (7 bases). The CDR3 is 18 residues long. V dropped 7 bases and J dropped 4 bases, with 26 bases sitting between them. Germline CDR1 SEHNR, CDR2 FQNEAQ (reference sequence). The DNA for the CDR3 is TGTGCCAGCATCCTTTCCCTGGGGGGGCCAACCGAGTACAATGAGCAGTTCTTC. Encoded protein: CASILSLGGPTEYNEQFF. Drawing the rest from reference TRBV7-9 and TRBJ2-1, the complete variable domain is DTGVSQNPRHKITKRGQNVTFRCDPISEHNRLYWYRQTLGQGPEFLTYFQNEAQLEKSRLLSDRFSAERPKGSFSTLEIQRTEQGDSAMYLCASILSLGGPTEYNEQFFGPGTRLTVL.

The rearrangement links TRBV6-1 to TRBJ1-3; D may be TRBD1 (5 bases). Germline CDR1 and CDR2: MNHNS and SASEGT. CDR3 size: 15 residues. V was trimmed by 4 bases and J by 0 bases, leaving 10 bases between them. CDR3 residues: CASSGGRLSGNTIYF. The CDR3 coding sequence is TGTGCCAGCAGTGGGGGACGCCTCTCTGGAAACACCATATATTTT.

This clonotype was counted a few times. The chain recombines TRBV6-2 or TRBV6-3 with TRBJ2-1; 10 bases fit TRBD2. V lost 6 bases, J lost 3 bases, and 5 bases stayed unmatched. Germline-derived CDR1 and CDR2 are MNHEY and SVGEGT. This CDR3 is 15 amino acids long. CDR3 sequence: CASSPRTSGYNEQFF. CDR3 DNA: TGTGCCAGCAGCCCCCGGACTAGCGGCTACAATGAGCAGTTCTTC.